Detailed here is one TCR beta chain. This sample was taken from a study of glioma-infiltrating T cells after dendritic cell vaccination. Profiled with immunoSEQ multiplex PCR; TCRdb holds only in-frame clones, not every one. The data hold some 78,000 clones, with about 85% observed a single time. Time point in this sample: after dendritic cell vaccination, including at tumor progression/relapse. In germline, CDR1 is SEHNR, CDR2 FQNEAQ (reference sequence). CDR3 length: 15 residues. After removal of 5 bases from V and 4 bases from J, the junction contained 9 bases not matched to a gene. The chain employs TRBV7-9 and TRBJ1-2, with TRBD1 matching 8 bases. The source was blood, collected after dendritic cell vaccination. This TCR was sampled from a human donor with glioblastoma. In nucleotides, the CDR3 is TGTGCCAGCAGCCCTTGGACAGGGTTTAGCTATGGCTACACCTTC. It specifies CASSPWTGFSYGYTF.